This T cell receptor beta chain comes out of a study of shared clonotypes between healthy human individuals. Among the donors, all were Caucasian adults who lived in Nashville, Tennessee. Genomic DNA, for the unsorted samples, came from roughly 90 million PBMCs. Deep was the level at which the assay was run. The data were produced by immunoSEQ multiplex PCR, yet TCRdb's version contains in-frame clones alone and is incomplete. This table holds about 470,000 clones, 79% found once. Ten or more counts support this clone. Its antigen is still unknown. Regarding the study as a whole: The expectation was that sequencing depth would affect clonotype sharing among donors.

The CDR3 length is 20 residues. In germline, CDR1 is LNHNV, CDR2 YYDKDF (reference sequence). J was trimmed by 4 bases and V by 0 bases; bases with no gene match: 18. Sequencing input: PBMCs. The clonotype originates from a woman aged 40 to 50 in good health. Some clones in this sample may be carry-over from other donors' samples. The chain carries TRBV15 and TRBJ2-1; 7 bases agree with TRBD2. The CDR3, as DNA: TGTGCCACCAGCAGAGATCTCTTTATTGGCGGGACTACCCCATACAATGAGCAGTTCTTC. Translating it yields CATSRDLFIGGTTPYNEQFF. Full variable domain (rest looked up from reference TRBV15 and TRBJ2-1): DAMVIQNPRYQVTQFGKPVTLSCSQTLNHNVMYWYQQKSSQAPKLLFHYYDKDFNNEADTPDNFQSRRPNTSFCFLDIRSPGLGDTAMYLCATSRDLFIGGTTPYNEQFFGPGTRLTVL.